This TCR beta chain came from a study of PD-1 blockade in mismatch repair-deficient tumors. Study at large: Patients had around 11 mismatch repair-deficient cancer types, all previously treated and progressing.

Study conclusions and caveats: Tumor-resident clones, often undetectable pretreatment in blood, expanded then contracted after pembrolizumab.

On this clone itself: Its specificity is not known. A junction end diverges from the germline sequence, so it may reflect a read error. The identical CDR3 is also encoded by other nucleotide sequences in the sample.

Mismatch repair deficiency was confirmed in all patients, by PCR or immunohistochemistry. The assay was immunoSEQ multiplex PCR, and TCRdb's table has in-frame clones only and misses some. The sample holds 80,000 to 100,000 clones, approximately 84% seen once. The germline V gene encodes CDR1 MDHEN and CDR2 SYDVKM. This CDR3 is built from 14 residues. This TCR was recovered from an adult with mismatch repair-deficient cancer. The chain couples TRBV28 to TRBJ1-4; 9 nucleotides match TRBD1. Sequences were derived from peripheral blood, sampled 12 weeks after starting pembrolizumab. The CDR3 DNA reads as TGTGCCAGCAGTCCGGGGACAGGGCGAGAAAAACTATTTTTT. Translated, it gives CASSPGTGREKLFF.